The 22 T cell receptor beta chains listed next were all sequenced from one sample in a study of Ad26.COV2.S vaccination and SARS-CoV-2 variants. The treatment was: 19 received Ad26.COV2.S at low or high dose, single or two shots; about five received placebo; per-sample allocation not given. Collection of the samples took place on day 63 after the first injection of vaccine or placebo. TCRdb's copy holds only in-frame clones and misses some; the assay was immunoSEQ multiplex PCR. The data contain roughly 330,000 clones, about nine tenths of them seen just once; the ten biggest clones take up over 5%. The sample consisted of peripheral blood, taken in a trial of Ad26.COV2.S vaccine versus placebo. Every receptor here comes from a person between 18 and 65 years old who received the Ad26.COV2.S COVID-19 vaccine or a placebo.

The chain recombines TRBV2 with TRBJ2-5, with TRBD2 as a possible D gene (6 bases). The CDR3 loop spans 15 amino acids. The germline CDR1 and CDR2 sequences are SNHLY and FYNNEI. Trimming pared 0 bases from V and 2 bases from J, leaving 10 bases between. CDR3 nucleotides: TGTGCCAGCAGTGAAGCGAGTCGGGGGCAAGAGACCCAGTACTTC. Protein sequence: CASSEASRGQETQYF.

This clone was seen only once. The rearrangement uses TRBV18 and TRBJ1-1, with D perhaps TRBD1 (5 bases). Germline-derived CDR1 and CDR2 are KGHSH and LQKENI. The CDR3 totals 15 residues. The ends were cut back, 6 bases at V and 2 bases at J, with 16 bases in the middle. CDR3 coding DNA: TGTGCCAGCTCGCCATTAGACAGTCCCAACACTGAAGCTTTCTTT. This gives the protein CASSPLDSPNTEAFF.

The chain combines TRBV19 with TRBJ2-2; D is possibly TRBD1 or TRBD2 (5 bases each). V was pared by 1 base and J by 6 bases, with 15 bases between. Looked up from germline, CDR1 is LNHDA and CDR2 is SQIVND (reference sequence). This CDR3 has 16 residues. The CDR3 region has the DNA TGTGCCAGTAGTATAGGACCGAGGGGATGGTCCGGGGAGCTGTTTTTT. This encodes CASSIGPRGWSGELFF.

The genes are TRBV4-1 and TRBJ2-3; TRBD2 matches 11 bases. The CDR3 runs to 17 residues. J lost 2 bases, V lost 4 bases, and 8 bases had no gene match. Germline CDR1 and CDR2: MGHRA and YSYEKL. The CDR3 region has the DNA TGCGCCAGCAGCCCAATTACTAGCGGGAGAGACACAGATACGCAGTATTTT. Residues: CASSPITSGRDTDTQYF.

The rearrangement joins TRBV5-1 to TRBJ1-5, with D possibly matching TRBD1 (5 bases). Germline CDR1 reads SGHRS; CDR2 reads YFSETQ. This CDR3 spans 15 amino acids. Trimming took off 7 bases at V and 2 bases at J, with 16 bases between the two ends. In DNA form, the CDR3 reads TGCGCCAGCTCTGCTGGGGTAGGGGGCAATCAGCCCCAGCATTTT. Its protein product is CASSAGVGGNQPQHF.

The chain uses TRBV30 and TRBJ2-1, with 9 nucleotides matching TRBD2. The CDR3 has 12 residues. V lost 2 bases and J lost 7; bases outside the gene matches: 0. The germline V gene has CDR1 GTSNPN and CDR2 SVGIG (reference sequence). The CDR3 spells CAWSSGRNEQFF. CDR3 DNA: TGTGCCTGGAGTAGCGGGAGGAATGAGCAGTTCTTC.

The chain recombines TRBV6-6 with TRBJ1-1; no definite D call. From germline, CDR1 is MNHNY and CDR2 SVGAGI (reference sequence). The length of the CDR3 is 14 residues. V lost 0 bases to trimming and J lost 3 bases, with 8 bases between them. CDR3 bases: TGTGCCAGCAGTTACTCGAAGACCCACACTGAAGCTTTCTTT. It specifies CASSYSKTHTEAFF.

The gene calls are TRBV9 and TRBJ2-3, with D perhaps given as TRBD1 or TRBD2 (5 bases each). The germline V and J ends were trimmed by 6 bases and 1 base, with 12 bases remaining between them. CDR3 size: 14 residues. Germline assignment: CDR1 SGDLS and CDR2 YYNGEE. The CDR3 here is CASKGQGGTDTQYF. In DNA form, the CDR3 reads TGTGCCAGCAAGGGCCAGGGAGGCACAGATACGCAGTATTTT.

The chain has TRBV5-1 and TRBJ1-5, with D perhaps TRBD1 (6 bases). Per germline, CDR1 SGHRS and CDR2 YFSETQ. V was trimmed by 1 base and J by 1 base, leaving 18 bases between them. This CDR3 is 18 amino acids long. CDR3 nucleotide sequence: TGCGCCAGCAGCTTGAAAAGAACCGGGACACCAAGCAATCAGCCCCAGCATTTT. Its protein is CASSLKRTGTPSNQPQHF.

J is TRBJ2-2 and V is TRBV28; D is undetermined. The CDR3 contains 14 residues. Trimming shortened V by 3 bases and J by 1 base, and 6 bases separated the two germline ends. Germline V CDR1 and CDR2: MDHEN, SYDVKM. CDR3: CASSFFLNTGELFF. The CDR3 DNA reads TGTGCCAGCAGTTTTTTCTTGAACACCGGGGAGCTGTTTTTT.

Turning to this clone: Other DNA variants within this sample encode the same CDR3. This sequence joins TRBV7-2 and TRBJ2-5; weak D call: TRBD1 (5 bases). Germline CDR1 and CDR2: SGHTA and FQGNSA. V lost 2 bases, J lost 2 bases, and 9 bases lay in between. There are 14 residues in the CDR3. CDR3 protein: CASSLSGLQETQYF. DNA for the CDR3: TGTGCCAGCAGCTTATCAGGGTTACAAGAGACCCAGTACTTC. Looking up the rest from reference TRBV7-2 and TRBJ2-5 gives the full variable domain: GAGVSQSPSNKVTEKGKDVELRCDPISGHTALYWYRQSLGQGLEFLIYFQGNSAPDKSGLPSDRFSAERTGGSVSTLTIQRTQQEDSAVYLCASSLSGLQETQYFGPGTRLLVL.

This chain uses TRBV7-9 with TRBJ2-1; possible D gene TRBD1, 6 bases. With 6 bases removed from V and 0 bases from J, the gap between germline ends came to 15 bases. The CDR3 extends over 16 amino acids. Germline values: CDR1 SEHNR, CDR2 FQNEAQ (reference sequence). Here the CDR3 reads CASSYQGLSSYNEQFF. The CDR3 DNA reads TGTGCCAGCAGTTATCAGGGGCTAAGCTCCTACAATGAGCAGTTCTTC.

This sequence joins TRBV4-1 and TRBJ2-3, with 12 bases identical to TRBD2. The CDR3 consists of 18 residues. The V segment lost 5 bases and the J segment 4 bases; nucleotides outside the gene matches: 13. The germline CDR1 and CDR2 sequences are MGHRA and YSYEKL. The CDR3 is CASSSSSLAGGLSDTQYF. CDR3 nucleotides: TGCGCCAGCAGCTCGAGCTCTCTAGCGGGGGGGCTCTCAGATACGCAGTATTTT.

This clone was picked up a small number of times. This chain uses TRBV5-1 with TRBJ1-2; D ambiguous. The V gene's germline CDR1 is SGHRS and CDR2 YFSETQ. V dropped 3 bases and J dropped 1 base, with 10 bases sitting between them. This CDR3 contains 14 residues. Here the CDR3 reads CASSSYGDNYGYTF. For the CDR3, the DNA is TGCGCCAGCAGCTCCTATGGGGATAACTATGGCTACACCTTC.

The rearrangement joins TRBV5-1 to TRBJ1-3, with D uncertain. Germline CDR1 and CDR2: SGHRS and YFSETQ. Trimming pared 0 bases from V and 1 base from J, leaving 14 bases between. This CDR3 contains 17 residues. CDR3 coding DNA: TGCGCCAGCAGCTTGGCGCCACCATCGATGTCTGGAAACACCATATATTTT. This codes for CASSLAPPSMSGNTIYF.

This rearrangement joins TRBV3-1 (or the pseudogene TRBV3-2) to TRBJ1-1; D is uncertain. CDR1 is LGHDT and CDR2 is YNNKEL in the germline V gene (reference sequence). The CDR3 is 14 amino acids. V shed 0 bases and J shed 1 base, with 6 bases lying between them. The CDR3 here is CASSQELRNTEAFF. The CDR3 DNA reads TGTGCCAGCAGCCAAGAACTGAGGAACACTGAAGCTTTCTTT.

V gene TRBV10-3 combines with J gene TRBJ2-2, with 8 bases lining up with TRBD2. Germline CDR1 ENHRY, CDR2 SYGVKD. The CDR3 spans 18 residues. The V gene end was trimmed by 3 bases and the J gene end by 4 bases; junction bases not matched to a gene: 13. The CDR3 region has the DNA TGTGCCATCAGTGACTCCGGGGGTAGCGGGAAATCCACCGGGGAGCTGTTTTTT. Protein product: CAISDSGGSGKSTGELFF.

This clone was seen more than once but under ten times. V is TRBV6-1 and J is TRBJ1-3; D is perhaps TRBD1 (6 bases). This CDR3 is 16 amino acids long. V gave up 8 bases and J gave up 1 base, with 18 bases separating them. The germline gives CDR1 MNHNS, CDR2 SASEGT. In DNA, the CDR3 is TGTGCCAGCGGTGGAGGGGGGGAAGCGTCTGGAAACACCATATATTTT. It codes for CASGGGGEASGNTIYF.

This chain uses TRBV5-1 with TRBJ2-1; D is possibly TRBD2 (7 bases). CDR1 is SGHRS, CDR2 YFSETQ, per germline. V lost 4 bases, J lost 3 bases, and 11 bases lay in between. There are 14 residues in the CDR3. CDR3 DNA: TGCGCCAGCAGCGTGGGAGGGGGCTACAATGAGCAGTTCTTC. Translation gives CASSVGGGYNEQFF.

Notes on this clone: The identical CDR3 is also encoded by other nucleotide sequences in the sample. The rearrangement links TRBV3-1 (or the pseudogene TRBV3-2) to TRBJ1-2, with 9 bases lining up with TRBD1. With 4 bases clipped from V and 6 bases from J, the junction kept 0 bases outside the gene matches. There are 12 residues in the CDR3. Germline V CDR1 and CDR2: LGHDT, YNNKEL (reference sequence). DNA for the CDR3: TGTGCCAGCAGCCGGACAGGGGATGGCTACACCTTC. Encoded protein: CASSRTGDGYTF.

The CDR3 spells CAISESVGTDTQYF. As DNA, the CDR3 is TGTGCCATCAGTGAGTCTGTAGGGACAGATACGCAGTATTTT. The chain carries TRBV10-3 and TRBJ2-3; D is unclear. With 0 bases removed from V and 3 bases from J, the gap between germline ends came to 7 bases. Germline CDR1 is ENHRY and CDR2 is SYGVKD. The CDR3 runs to 14 residues.

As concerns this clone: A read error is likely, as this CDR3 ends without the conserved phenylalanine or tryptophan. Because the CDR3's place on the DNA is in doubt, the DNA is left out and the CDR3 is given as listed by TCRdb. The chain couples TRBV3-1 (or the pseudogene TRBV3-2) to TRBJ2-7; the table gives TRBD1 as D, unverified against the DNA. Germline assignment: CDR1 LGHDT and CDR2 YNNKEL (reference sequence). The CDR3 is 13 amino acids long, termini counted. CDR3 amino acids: CASSSSSGTALCL.